These 19 T cell receptor beta chains share one sample of origin, sequenced in a study of neurological immune-mediated disorders. TCRdb processed the 5' RACE reads anew with MiXCR; each CDR3 protein has one entry. The data contain some 47,000 distinct CDR3 sequences, about 6.3% of them seen just once; the ten biggest clones take up about 0.5%. The sample comprised CD4+ T cells from blood. These receptors all come from a woman in her thirties or forties in good health.

This clonotype was recorded at least ten times. The chain uses TRBV5-6 and TRBJ2-2; the D gene is possibly TRBD2 (7 bases). Germline values: CDR1 SGHDT, CDR2 YYEEEE. V lost 1 base, J lost 5 bases, and 15 bases lay in between. This CDR3 region has 16 residues. Written as DNA, the CDR3 is TGTGCCAGCAGCTTGACGAGGGGGGGTCGAACCGGGGAGCTGTTTTTT. Encoded protein: CASSLTRGGRTGELFF.

At least ten counts were recorded for this clonotype. The V call is TRBV29-1, the J call TRBJ2-1; the D gene is possibly TRBD2 (6 bases). V was trimmed by 5 bases and J by 4 bases, leaving 21 bases between them. This CDR3 is built from 16 residues. Germline-derived CDR1 and CDR2 are SQVTM and ANQGSEA. The CDR3 loop is CSVTGGDFGRYNEQFF. In DNA form, the CDR3 reads TGCAGCGTTACTGGAGGGGACTTTGGACGGTACAATGAGCAGTTCTTC.

This clonotype has a count of ten or more. The V gene is TRBV5-1, the J gene TRBJ2-7, with a tentative D call TRBD2 (6 bases). There are 14 residues in the CDR3. Trimming stripped 0 bases from V and 7 bases from J, with 14 bases between. Germline values: CDR1 SGHRS, CDR2 YFSETQ. CDR3 amino acids: CASSLDWGVGEQYF. CDR3 DNA: TGCGCCAGCAGCTTGGACTGGGGGGTCGGGGAGCAGTACTTC.

At least ten counts were recorded for this clonotype. V usage is TRBV20-1 and J usage is TRBJ2-2; the D gene is possibly TRBD1 (6 bases). CDR1 DFQATT and CDR2 SNEGSKA come from the germline V gene (reference sequence). The CDR3 extends over 14 amino acids. The V and J ends lost 5 bases and 4 bases respectively, with 14 bases between them. The CDR3 protein is CSASDRKSTGELFF. The CDR3 DNA reads as TGCAGTGCTTCGGACAGAAAGTCCACCGGGGAGCTGTTTTTT.

This clonotype was counted at least ten times. The chain is built from TRBV5-1 and TRBJ1-1; D gene uncertain. The V gene's germline CDR1 is SGHRS and CDR2 YFSETQ. There are 13 residues in the CDR3. The germline V and J ends were trimmed by 5 bases and 0 bases, with 8 bases remaining between them. In DNA, the CDR3 is TGCGCCAGCAGGGAGGGAATGAACACTGAAGCTTTCTTT. Residues: CASREGMNTEAFF.

There are many counts of this clonotype. The V call is TRBV6-2 or TRBV6-3, the J call TRBJ2-1, with 8 bases identical to TRBD2. The V gene's germline CDR1 is MNHEY and CDR2 SVGEGT. This CDR3 has 14 amino acids. J lost 6 bases, V lost 4 bases, and 5 bases had no gene match. The CDR3 loop is CASSWGGGTNEQFF. For the CDR3, the DNA is TGTGCCAGCAGTTGGGGCGGGGGGACCAATGAGCAGTTCTTC.

This clonotype is termed medium-sized. This chain uses TRBV7-2 with TRBJ1-2; possible D gene TRBD1, 5 bases. The ends were cut back, 6 bases at V and 4 bases at J, with 21 bases in the middle. This CDR3 has 16 residues. The germline gives CDR1 SGHTA, CDR2 FQGNSA. The CDR3, as DNA: TGTGCCAGCAGGCCTCCTTCTTCGCTGGGGCGCTATGGCTACACCTTC. Its protein product is CASRPPSSLGRYGYTF. Drawing the rest from reference TRBV7-2 and TRBJ1-2, the complete variable domain is GAGVSQSPSNKVTEKGKDVELRCDPISGHTALYWYRQSLGQGLEFLIYFQGNSAPDKSGLPSDRFSAERTGGSVSTLTIQRTQQEDSAVYLCASRPPSSLGRYGYTFGSGTRLTVV.

The sample holds many counts of this clonotype. It is unclear where the CDR3 begins or ends on the DNA, so no DNA is shown, and the CDR3 is as TCRdb lists it. CDR3 residues: CASSKGGVGQGAYNSPLHF. The rearrangement uses TRBV21-1 and TRBJ1-6; the D call TRBD1 from the table was never checked on the DNA. TRBV21-1 is termed a pseudogene. The CDR3 spans 19 amino acids, including both terminal residues.

This clonotype was seen repeatedly, ten times or more. CDR3 protein: CATSDPGTLSYTF. The DNA of the CDR3 is TGTGCCACCAGTGATCCAGGCACCCTGAGCTACACCTTC. The chain employs TRBV24-1 and TRBJ1-2; no firm D call. The CDR3 is 13 residues long. Germline assignment: CDR1 KGHDR and CDR2 SFDVKD. Trimming left V 3 bases short and J 9 bases short, with 13 bases between.

This clonotype was seen repeatedly, ten times or more. The gene calls are TRBV11-2 and TRBJ2-3, with D possibly TRBD2 on 5 matching bases. CDR1 and CDR2 (germline): SGHAT, FQNNGV. This CDR3 comprises 15 residues. Trimming cost V 4 bases and J 0 bases, with 11 bases left between them. Here the CDR3 reads CASSSRGKSTDTQYF. In DNA, the CDR3 is TGTGCCAGCAGCTCTCGAGGGAAAAGCACAGATACGCAGTATTTT.

This clonotype was observed at least ten times. The DNA of the CDR3 is TGTGCCAGCAGCTCGGACAGTGGCTACGAGCAGTACTTC. Protein: CASSSDSGYEQYF. The chain couples TRBV7-2 to TRBJ2-7, with a possible D match to TRBD1 (6 bases). Germline values: CDR1 SGHTA, CDR2 FQGNSA. The CDR3 consists of 13 residues. With 4 bases removed from V and 3 bases from J, the gap between germline ends came to 10 bases.

This sequence joins TRBV5-8 and TRBJ2-3; D may correspond to TRBD1 or TRBD2 (6 bases each). Germline V gene lookup returns CDR1 SGHTS and CDR2 YDEGEE. The CDR3 totals 17 residues. The V end was cut by 0 bases, the J end by 2 bases, with 16 bases between. This CDR3 is CASSLVGGSRLTDTQYF. DNA for the CDR3: TGTGCCAGCAGCTTGGTGGGGGGCAGCCGGCTCACAGATACGCAGTATTTT.

For this clonotype: Without the conserved terminal phenylalanine or tryptophan, this CDR3 likely stems from a read error. The chain combines TRBV10-1 with TRBJ1-2; 7 nucleotides match TRBD1. The V gene's germline CDR1 is WNHNN and CDR2 SYGVQD (reference sequence). CDR3 length: 13 amino acids. CDR3 coding DNA: TGCGCAAGCAGCGGGACAGCCAGCTATGGCTACACCTTA. This encodes CASSGTASYGYTL.

This clonotype was detected ten times or more. The V gene is TRBV20-1, the J gene TRBJ1-4; D is ambiguous. The CDR3 has 14 amino acids. The ends were cut back, 0 bases at V and 0 bases at J, with 5 bases in the middle. CDR1 and CDR2 from the germline V gene are DFQATT and SNEGSKA (reference sequence). As DNA, the CDR3 is TGCAGTGCTAGAGACGGGGCAACTAATGAAAAACTGTTTTTT. Translated, it gives CSARDGATNEKLFF.

This clonotype was seen ten or more times. The genes are TRBV12-3 or TRBV12-4 and TRBJ2-2; D uncertain. The CDR3 is 15 residues long. The V end lost 6 bases, the J end lost 2 bases, and 13 bases lay between the germline ends. DNA of the CDR3: TGTGCCAGCAGCCATGGTTCACGAAACACCGGGGAGCTGTTTTTT. Its protein product is CASSHGSRNTGELFF.

This clonotype was found many times. This sequence joins TRBV9 and TRBJ2-2; 9 bases map to TRBD2. The CDR3 has 13 amino acids. CDR1 SGDLS and CDR2 YYNGEE come from the germline V gene. With 1 base clipped from V and 14 bases from J, the junction kept 6 bases outside the gene matches. The CDR3 loop reads CASSVRLADPLFF. CDR3 DNA sequence: TGTGCCAGCAGCGTAAGACTAGCGGATCCACTGTTTTTT.

Many counts were recorded for this clonotype. The chain has TRBV12-3 or TRBV12-4 and TRBJ2-7; tentatively, D is TRBD2 (5 bases). Trimming took off 2 bases at V and 7 bases at J, with 12 bases between the two ends. The CDR3 runs to 13 residues. This chain's CDR3 is CASSLFASGEQYF. CDR3 nucleotide sequence: TGTGCCAGCAGTTTATTCGCTTCGGGGGAGCAGTACTTC.

This clonotype was observed many times. This rearrangement joins TRBV5-1 to TRBJ2-1; D uncertain. Germline V gene lookup returns CDR1 SGHRS and CDR2 YFSETQ. Trimming cost V 5 bases and J 0 bases, with 9 bases left between them. CDR3 length: 14 amino acids. CDR3 DNA: TGCGCCAGCAGTAGCTCTAGCTCCTACAATGAGCAGTTCTTC. Protein: CASSSSSSYNEQFF.

In its sample, this clonotype was seen many times. A much larger clonotype is one base distant, so this may be a read error. This sequence joins TRBV29-1 and TRBJ2-3; D is perhaps TRBD1 (6 bases). CDR1 is SQVTM and CDR2 is ANQGSEA in the germline V gene. Trimming cost V 0 bases and J 5 bases, with 12 bases left between them. CDR3 length: 14 residues. CDR3 loop: CSVEEPGVEDTQYF. The CDR3 bases are TGCAGCGTTGAAGAGCCAGGGGTCGAAGATACGCAGTATTTT.